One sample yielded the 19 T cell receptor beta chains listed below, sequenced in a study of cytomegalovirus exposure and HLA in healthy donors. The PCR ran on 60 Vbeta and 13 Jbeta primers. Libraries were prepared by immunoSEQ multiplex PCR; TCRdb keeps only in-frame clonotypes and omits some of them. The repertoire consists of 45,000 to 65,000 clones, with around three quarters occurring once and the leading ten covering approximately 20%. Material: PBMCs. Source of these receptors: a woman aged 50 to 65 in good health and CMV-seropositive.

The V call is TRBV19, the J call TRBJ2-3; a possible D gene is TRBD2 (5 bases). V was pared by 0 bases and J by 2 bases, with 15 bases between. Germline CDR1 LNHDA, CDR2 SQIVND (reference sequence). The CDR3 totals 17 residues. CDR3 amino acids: CASSIDLLARSTDTQYF. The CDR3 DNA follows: TGTGCCAGTAGTATAGATCTTCTAGCTCGGTCCACAGATACGCAGTATTTT.

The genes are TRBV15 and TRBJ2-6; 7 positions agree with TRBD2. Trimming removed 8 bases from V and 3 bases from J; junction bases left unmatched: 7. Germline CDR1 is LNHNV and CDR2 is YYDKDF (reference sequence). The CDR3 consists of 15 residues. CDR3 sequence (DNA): TGTGCCACCCAACTGGGGGGGTTTGGGGCCAACGTCCTGACTTTC. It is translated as CATQLGGFGANVLTF.

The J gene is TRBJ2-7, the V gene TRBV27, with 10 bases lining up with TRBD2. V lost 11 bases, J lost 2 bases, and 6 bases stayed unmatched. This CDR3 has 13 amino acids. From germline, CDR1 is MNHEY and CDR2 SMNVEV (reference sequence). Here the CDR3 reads CASRAGGTYEQYF. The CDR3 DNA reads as TGTGCCTCGAGAGCGGGGGGGACCTACGAGCAGTACTTC.

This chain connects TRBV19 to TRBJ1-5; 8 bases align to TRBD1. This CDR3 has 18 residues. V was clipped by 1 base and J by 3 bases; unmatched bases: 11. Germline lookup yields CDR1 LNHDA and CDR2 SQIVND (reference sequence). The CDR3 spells CASSIGDSQGGYNQPQHF. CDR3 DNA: TGTGCCAGTAGTATAGGGGATTCACAGGGGGGTTACAATCAGCCCCAGCATTTT.

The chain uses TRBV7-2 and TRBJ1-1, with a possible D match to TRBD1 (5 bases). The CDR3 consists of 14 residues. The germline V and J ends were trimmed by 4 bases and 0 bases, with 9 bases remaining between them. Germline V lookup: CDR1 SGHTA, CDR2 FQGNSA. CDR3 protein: CASSWGKLNTEAFF. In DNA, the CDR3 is TGTGCCAGCAGCTGGGGCAAATTGAACACTGAAGCTTTCTTT.

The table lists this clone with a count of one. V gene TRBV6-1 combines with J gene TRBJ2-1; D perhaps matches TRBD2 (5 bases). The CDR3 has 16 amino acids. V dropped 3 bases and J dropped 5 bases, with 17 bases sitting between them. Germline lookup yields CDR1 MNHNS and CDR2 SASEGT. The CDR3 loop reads CASSETPASGNNEQFF. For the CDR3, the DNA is TGTGCCAGCAGTGAGACGCCAGCGTCGGGGAACAATGAGCAGTTCTTC.

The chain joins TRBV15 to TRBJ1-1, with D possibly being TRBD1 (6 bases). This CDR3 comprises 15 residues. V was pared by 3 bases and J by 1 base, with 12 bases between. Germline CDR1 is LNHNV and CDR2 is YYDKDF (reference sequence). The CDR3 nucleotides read TGTGCCACCAGCAGCCTCAGGGACAAGAACACTGAAGCTTTCTTT. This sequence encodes CATSSLRDKNTEAFF.

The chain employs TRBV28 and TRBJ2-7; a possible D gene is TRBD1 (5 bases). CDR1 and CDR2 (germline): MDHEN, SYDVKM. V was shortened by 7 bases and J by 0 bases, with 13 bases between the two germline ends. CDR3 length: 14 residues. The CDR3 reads CASNPTASSYEQYF. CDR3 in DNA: TGTGCCAGCAACCCGACAGCTAGCTCCTACGAGCAGTACTTC.

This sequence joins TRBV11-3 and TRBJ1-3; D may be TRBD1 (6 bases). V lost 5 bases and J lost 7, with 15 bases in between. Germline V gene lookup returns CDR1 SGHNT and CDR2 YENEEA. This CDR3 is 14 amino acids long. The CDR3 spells CASSLGPGDNTIYF. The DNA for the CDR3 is TGTGCCAGCAGCCTTGGGCCAGGGGACAACACCATATATTTT.

CDR3 sequence reads: CASSFRGPHRTGGGYGYTF. CDR3 nucleotides: TGTGCCAGCAGCTTCCGTGGCCCCCATCGGACAGGGGGCGGCTATGGCTACACCTTC. This chain connects TRBV27 to TRBJ1-2; 11 bases are a match to TRBD1. V lost 6 bases and J lost 4; bases outside the gene matches: 19. Per the germline V gene, CDR1 is MNHEY and CDR2 is SMNVEV (reference sequence). This CDR3 contains 19 residues.

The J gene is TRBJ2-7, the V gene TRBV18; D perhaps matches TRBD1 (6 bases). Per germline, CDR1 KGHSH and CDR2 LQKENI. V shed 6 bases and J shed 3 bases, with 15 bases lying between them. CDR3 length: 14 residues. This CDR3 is CASSQQGSNYEQYF. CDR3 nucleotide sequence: TGTGCCAGCTCCCAACAGGGTTCCAACTACGAGCAGTACTTC.

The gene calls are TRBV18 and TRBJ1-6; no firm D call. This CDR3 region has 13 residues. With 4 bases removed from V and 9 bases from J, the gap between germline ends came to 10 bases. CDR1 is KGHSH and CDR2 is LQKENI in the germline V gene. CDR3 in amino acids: CASSRNEGSPLHF. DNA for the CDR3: TGTGCCAGCTCACGAAATGAGGGTTCACCCCTCCACTTT. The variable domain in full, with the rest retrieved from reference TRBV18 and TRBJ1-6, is NAGVMQNPRHLVRRRGQEARLRCSPMKGHSHVYWYRQLPEEGLKFMVYLQKENIIDESGMPKERFSAEFPKEGPSILRIQQVVRGDSAAYFCASSRNEGSPLHFGNGTRLTVT.

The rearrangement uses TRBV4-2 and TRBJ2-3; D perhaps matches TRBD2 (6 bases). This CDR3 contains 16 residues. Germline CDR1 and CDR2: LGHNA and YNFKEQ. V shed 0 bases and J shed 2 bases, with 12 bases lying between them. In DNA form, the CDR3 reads TGTGCCAGCAGCCAAGAAGACCGGGGGTTCACAGATACGCAGTATTTT. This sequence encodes CASSQEDRGFTDTQYF.

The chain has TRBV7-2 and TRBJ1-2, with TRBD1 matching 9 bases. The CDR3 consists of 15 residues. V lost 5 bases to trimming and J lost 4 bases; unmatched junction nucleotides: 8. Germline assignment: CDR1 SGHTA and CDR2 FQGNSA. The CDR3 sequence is CASSLGTGNGYGYTF. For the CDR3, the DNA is TGTGCCAGCAGCCTCGGGACAGGGAATGGCTATGGCTACACCTTC.

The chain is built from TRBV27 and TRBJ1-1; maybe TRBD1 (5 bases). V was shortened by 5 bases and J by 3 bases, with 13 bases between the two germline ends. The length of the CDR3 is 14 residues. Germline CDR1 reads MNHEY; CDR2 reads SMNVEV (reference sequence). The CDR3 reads CASSISGTYTEAFF. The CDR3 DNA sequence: TGTGCCAGCAGTATAAGCGGGACTTACACTGAAGCTTTCTTT.

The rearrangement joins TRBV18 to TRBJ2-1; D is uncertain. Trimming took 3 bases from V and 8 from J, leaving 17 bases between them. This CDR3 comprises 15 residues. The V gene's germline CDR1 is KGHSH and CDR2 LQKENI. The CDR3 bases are TGTGCCAGCTCACCTGGGTTGGTGGCAAGCGATGAGCAGTTCTTC. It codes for CASSPGLVASDEQFF.

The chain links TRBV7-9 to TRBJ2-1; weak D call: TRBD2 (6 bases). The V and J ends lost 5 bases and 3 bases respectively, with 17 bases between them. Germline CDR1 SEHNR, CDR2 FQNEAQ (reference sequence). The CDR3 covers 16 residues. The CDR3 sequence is CASSRSSVSYYNEQFF. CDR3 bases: TGTGCCAGCAGCCGCTCTAGCGTTTCCTACTACAATGAGCAGTTCTTC.

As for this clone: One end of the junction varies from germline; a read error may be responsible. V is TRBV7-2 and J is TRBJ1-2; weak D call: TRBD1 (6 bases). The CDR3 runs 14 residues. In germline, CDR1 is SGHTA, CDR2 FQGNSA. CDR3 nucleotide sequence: TGTGCCAGCAGCTCTCTAGCAGGGGATAAAGGCTACCCCTTC. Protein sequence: CASSSLAGDKGYPF. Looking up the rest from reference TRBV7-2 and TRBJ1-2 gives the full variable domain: GAGVSQSPSNKVTEKGKDVELRCDPISGHTALYWYRQSLGQGLEFLIYFQGNSAPDKSGLPSDRFSAERTGGSVSTLTIQRTQQEDSAVYLCASSSLAGDKGYPFGSGTRLTVV.

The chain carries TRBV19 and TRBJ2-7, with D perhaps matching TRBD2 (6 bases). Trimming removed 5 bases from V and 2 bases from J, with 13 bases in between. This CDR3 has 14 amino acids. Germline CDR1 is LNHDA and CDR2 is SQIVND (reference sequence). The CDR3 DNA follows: TGTGCCAGTAGTCCCGGGACTCAGACCTACGAGCAGTACTTC. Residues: CASSPGTQTYEQYF.